The 15 T cell receptor beta chains below all came from one sample that was sequenced in a study of CD8+ T cells in alopecia areata. cDNA reverse transcribed from extracted RNA served as the sequencing template. The data were produced by immunoSEQ multiplex PCR, yet TCRdb's version contains in-frame clones alone and is incomplete. This sample carries over 100,000 clones, none of them present only once. Sample: lesional skin. The receptors derive from a C3H/HeJ mouse with alopecia areata. The mouse line has the MHC haplotype H2-k.

This clone was seen only a few times. Gene and germline names: mouse. The CDR3 end lies 4 residues beyond the end of the read and is filled in from the germline J gene. The J gene is TRBJ2-2, the V gene TRBV19; no clear D gene. The CDR3 extends over 15 amino acids. The germline gives CDR1 FNHDT, CDR2 SITEND (reference sequence). V lost 4 bases and J lost 0, with 10 bases in between. CDR3 bases read: TGTGCCAGCAGTCCAGACACCTCAAACACCGGG. It codes for CASSPDTSNTG. In full, the CDR3 reads CASSPDTSNTGQLYF.

Notes on this clone: Gene names refer to mouse genes. From the germline J gene comes the end of the CDR3, since the read stops 4 residues before it. This chain uses TRBV1 with TRBJ1-4; TRBD1 matches 7 bases. V dropped 1 base and J dropped 3; count of bases not matched to a gene: 5. This CDR3 has 16 residues. Germline V gives CDR1 NSQYPW, CDR2 LRSPGD (reference sequence). The CDR3 region is CTCSAAWDRTNERLFF. The CDR3 DNA, read in part, is TGCACCTGCAGTGCAGCCTGGGACAGAACCAACGAA. Full variable domain (rest looked up from reference TRBV1 and TRBJ1-4): VTLLEQNPRWRLVPRGQAVNLRCILKNSQYPWMSWYQQDLQKQLQWLFTLRSPGDKEVKSLPGADYLATRVTDTELRLQVANMSQGRTLYCTCSAAWDRTNERLFFGHGTKLSVL.

This clone has at least ten counts. Gene names are the mouse ones. The CDR3 goes on 4 residues after the read ends, and that part is filled in from the germline J gene. The chain is built from TRBV1 and TRBJ2-3, with TRBD2 matching over 13 bases. Per germline, CDR1 NSQYPW and CDR2 LRSPGD (reference sequence). V lost 1 base, J lost 0 bases, and 1 base stayed unmatched. The CDR3 is 17 amino acids. This CDR3 reads CTCSAGTGGASAETLYF. The CDR3 bases that were read are TGCACCTGCAGTGCAGGGACTGGGGGGGCTAGTGCAGAA. Filled out from reference TRBV1 and TRBJ2-3, the complete variable domain reads VTLLEQNPRWRLVPRGQAVNLRCILKNSQYPWMSWYQQDLQKQLQWLFTLRSPGDKEVKSLPGADYLATRVTDTELRLQVANMSQGRTLYCTCSAGTGGASAETLYFGSGTRLTVL.

A remark on this clone: The germline and genes are mouse ones. The read gets to within 4 residues of the CDR3 end, and the germline J gene fills in the rest. V is TRBV17 and J is TRBJ2-7, with 9 bases matching TRBD2. CDR3 length: 13 residues. The V gene's germline CDR1 is MNHDT and CDR2 YYDKIL. The V and J ends lost 6 bases and 3 bases, in that order; junction bases with no gene match: 3. The CDR3 bases that were read are TGTGCTAGCAGAGACTGGGGGAACTAT. It yields the protein CASRDWGNY. The complete CDR3 sequence is CASRDWGNYEQYF.

This clone was counted ten times or more. Gene names denote mouse genes. The read stops 4 residues short of the end of the CDR3; the missing end is completed from the germline J gene. The V and J genes are TRBV13-3 and TRBJ2-3, with 10 bases that match TRBD1. Unmatched junction bases numbered 4, after V lost 0 bases and J lost 3 bases. Germline assignment: CDR1 NNHDY and CDR2 SYVADS. The CDR3 loop spans 16 amino acids. The CDR3 is CASSDALGQGAETLYF. The part of the CDR3 DNA that was read is TGTGCCAGCAGTGATGCACTGGGACAGGGGGCAGAA.

In the case of this clone: Gene names and germline match the mouse. CDR3 DNA (partial): TGTGCCAGCAGCCAAGCTGGGTTCTATGCT. Protein: CASSQAGFYA. The CDR3 as a whole reads CASSQAGFYAEQFF. The chain employs TRBV5 and TRBJ2-1; D perhaps matches TRBD2 (5 bases). Sequencing ends 4 residues short of the CDR3 end; the germline J gene provides the rest. CDR3 length: 14 residues. Germline-derived CDR1 and CDR2 are LGHNA and YNLKQL (reference sequence). Trimming shortened V by 1 base and J by 3 bases, and 7 bases separated the two germline ends.

In this sample, this clone turned up a few times. The gene symbols are mouse symbols. The read finishes 4 residues shy of the CDR3 end, and the germline J gene is used to complete it. This rearrangement joins TRBV13-1 to TRBJ2-7, with 8 nucleotides matching TRBD2. Per the germline V gene, CDR1 is NSHNY and CDR2 is SYGAGN. The CDR3 has 14 residues. With V trimmed by 2 bases and J by 3 bases, 4 bases remained unmatched. This chain's CDR3 is CASSEGWGDYEQYF. CDR3 bases read: TGTGCCAGCAGTGAAGGCTGGGGGGACTAT.

To note about this clone: Gene names are the mouse ones. The CDR3 extends 4 residues past the end of the read, so its final part is completed from the germline J gene. The rearrangement joins TRBV13-3 to TRBJ2-5, with D possibly matching TRBD1 (5 bases). Trimming shortened V by 1 base and J by 0 bases, and 12 bases separated the two germline ends. In germline, CDR1 is NNHDY, CDR2 SYVADS. This CDR3 is built from 16 residues. CDR3 DNA (partial): TGTGCCAGCAGTGATCTTGGACAAATTAACCAAGAC. Its protein is CASSDLGQINQD. The entire CDR3 is CASSDLGQINQDTQYF.

This clone was observed a few times. At residue 13, the TCRdb protein departs from the DNA translation, so the protein shown here was derived from the DNA itself. Mouse gene names apply. The read stops 3 residues short of the end of the CDR3; the missing end is completed from the germline J gene. V and J are TRBV13-3 and TRBJ1-6; 10 nucleotides agree with TRBD1. TRBJ1-6 is annotated as an ORF whose role is uncertain. CDR3 length equals 16 residues. Germline CDR1 is NNHDY and CDR2 is SYVADS. V dropped 2 bases and J dropped 3; count of bases not matched to a gene: 2. The part of the CDR3 DNA that was read is TGTGCCAGCAGTGAGAGGACAGGGGGCTATAATTCGCCC. The encoded protein is CASSERTGGYNSP. The whole CDR3 is CASSERTGGYNSPLYF.

This clone was found many times. The gene symbols are mouse symbols. The read ends 4 residues shy of where the CDR3 ends; the end is completed using the germline J gene. V and J are TRBV13-3 and TRBJ1-4; 9 bases are a match to TRBD1. The ends lost 1 base at V and 0 bases at J; junction bases unmatched: 1. The CDR3 is made up of 16 amino acids. Looked up from germline, CDR1 is NNHDY and CDR2 is SYVADS. CDR3: CASSDRDRVSNERLFF. The CDR3 bases that were read are TGTGCCAGCAGTGATCGGGACAGGGTTTCCAACGAA.

Of note for this clone: Gene labels here are mouse ones. The read stops 4 residues short of the end of the CDR3; the missing end is completed from the germline J gene. The chain carries TRBV1 and TRBJ2-2; unclear D gene. The CDR3 sequence is 16 residues long. The germline CDR1 and CDR2 sequences are NSQYPW and LRSPGD (reference sequence). The ends were cut back, 0 bases at V and 3 bases at J, with 11 bases in the middle. Here the CDR3 reads CTCSAEGLFDTGQLYF. CDR3 DNA, as far as it was read: TGCACCTGCAGTGCAGAGGGGTTGTTTGACACCGGG.

A few counts support this clone. Genes here carry mouse names. Read coverage stops 4 residues before the CDR3 terminus; the germline J gene supplies the remainder. J is TRBJ2-3 and V is TRBV13-3; 7 bases fit TRBD1. The germline V gene encodes CDR1 NNHDY and CDR2 SYVADS. After removal of 5 bases from V and 1 base from J, the junction contained 4 bases not matched to a gene. This CDR3 is 14 amino acids long. CDR3 DNA (partial): TGTGCCAGCAGCCGGGACAGCGGTGCAGAA. Amino acids: CASSRDSGAE. In full, the CDR3 is CASSRDSGAETLYF.

This clone was counted a few times. Germline and genes here are mouse. The read stops 4 residues short of the end of the CDR3; the missing end is completed from the germline J gene. The V and J genes are TRBV13-3 and TRBJ1-4, with D maybe TRBD1 (5 bases). CDR3 length equals 12 residues. Germline V gene data show CDR1 as NNHDY and CDR2 as SYVADS. The DNA read from the CDR3 is TGTGCCAGCACCAGGGAGGGCGAA. Its protein product is CASTREGE. The CDR3 in its entirety is CASTREGERLFF.

This clone has more than one count but fewer than ten. Genes and germline come from the mouse. This CDR3 is CASSPELGGYEQYF. The part of the CDR3 DNA that was read is TGTGCCAGCAGTCCCGAACTGGGGGGTTAT. J is TRBJ2-7 and V is TRBV13-1, with 9 bases aligning to TRBD2. The CDR3 end falls 4 residues outside the read, so it is completed with the germline J gene. The CDR3 runs 14 residues. Germline V gene data show CDR1 as NSHNY and CDR2 as SYGAGN.

This clone appeared a few times. Gene names are mouse gene names. The read ends 4 residues shy of where the CDR3 ends; the end is completed using the germline J gene. V and J are TRBV13-3 and TRBJ2-5, with 11 bases lining up with TRBD2. Germline CDR1 and CDR2: NNHDY and SYVADS. The CDR3 contains 18 residues. J gave up 0 bases and V 2 bases, and 8 bases lay outside the gene matches. The covered CDR3 bases are TGTGCCAGCAGTGAAAGGACTGGGGGGCGGCGGAACCAAGAC. Translating gives CASSERTGGRRNQD. The full CDR3 protein reads CASSERTGGRRNQDTQYF.